This TCR beta chain is from a study of cytomegalovirus exposure and HLA in healthy donors. Vbeta (60) and Jbeta (13) primers were used in the PCR. Sequencing was performed with immunoSEQ multiplex PCR; in TCRdb, only in-frame clones are kept and a portion is missing. The table lists 150,000 to 200,000 clones, roughly 85% of them singletons. Concerning this clone itself: The antigen remains unidentified.

Trimming took off 0 bases at V and 4 bases at J, with 16 bases between the two ends. CDR1 is MNHNY, CDR2 SVGAGI, per germline (reference sequence). The CDR3 spans 16 residues. Whole-study results and caveats: Reports showed the classifier diagnosing cytomegalovirus status with high specificity and sensitivity. Cytomegalovirus-associated status was assigned to approximately 160 TCR beta chains. In all likelihood, a cluster of highly shared sequence variants was a sequencing artifact. Most TCR sequences were uncommon, yet certain public TCRs appeared in many donors.

Sequencing input: PBMCs. The chain employs TRBV6-6 and TRBJ2-7; D is possibly TRBD1 (5 bases). The receptor was derived from a woman between 50 and 59 years old in good health and CMV-seronegative. CDR3 sequence (DNA): TGTGCCAGCAGTTACTCGATCCAGGGAATTGGTTACGAGCAGTACTTC. Residues: CASSYSIQGIGYEQYF.